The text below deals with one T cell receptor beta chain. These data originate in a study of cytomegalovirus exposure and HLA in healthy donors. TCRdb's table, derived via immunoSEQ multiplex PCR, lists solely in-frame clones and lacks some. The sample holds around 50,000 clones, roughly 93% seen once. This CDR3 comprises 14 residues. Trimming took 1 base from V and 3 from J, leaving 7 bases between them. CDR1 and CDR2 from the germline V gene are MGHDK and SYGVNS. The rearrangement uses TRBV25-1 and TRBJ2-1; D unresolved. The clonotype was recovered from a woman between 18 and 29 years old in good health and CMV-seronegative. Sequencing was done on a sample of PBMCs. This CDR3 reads CASSESGSYNEQFF. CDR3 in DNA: TGTGCCAGCAGTGAATCTGGCAGCTACAATGAGCAGTTCTTC.